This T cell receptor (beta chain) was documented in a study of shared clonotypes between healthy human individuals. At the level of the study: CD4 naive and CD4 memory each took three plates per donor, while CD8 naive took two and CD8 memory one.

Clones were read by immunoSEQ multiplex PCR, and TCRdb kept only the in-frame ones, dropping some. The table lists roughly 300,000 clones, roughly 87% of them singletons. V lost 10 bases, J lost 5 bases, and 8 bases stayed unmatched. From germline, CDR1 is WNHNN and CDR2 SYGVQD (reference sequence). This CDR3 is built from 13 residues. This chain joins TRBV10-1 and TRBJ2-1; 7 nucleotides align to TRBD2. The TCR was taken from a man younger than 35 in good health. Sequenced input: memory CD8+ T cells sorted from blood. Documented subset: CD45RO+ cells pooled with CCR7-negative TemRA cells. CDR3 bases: TGCGCCACATCGGGGACTATACACAATGAGCAGTTCTTC. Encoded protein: CATSGTIHNEQFF.